This T cell receptor (beta chain) was recorded in a study of cytomegalovirus exposure and HLA in healthy donors. The wider study: Among approximately 400 genotyped donors, more than 65% fell in the Caucasian-associated ancestry cluster. Study-wide points: Presence/absence analyses supposed approximately even sequencing depth among donors. CMV serostatus alone was available as immune exposure information. Based on reports, TCR beta sequences accurately predicted HLA-A and HLA-B alleles for most subjects.

PCR primers comprised 60 Vbeta and 13 Jbeta primers. Produced via immunoSEQ multiplex PCR; TCRdb's table is partial and in-frame only. There are about 140,000 clones in the sample; roughly 73% occur only once, and around 3.4% lies in the top ten. V dropped 4 bases and J dropped 3; count of bases not matched to a gene: 8. Germline assignment: CDR1 LGHNT and CDR2 FRNRAP. The CDR3 sequence is 15 residues long. To note about this clone: The antigen is not known.

The receptor's source is a man between 35 and 55 years old in good health and CMV-seronegative. Specimen: PBMCs. V gene TRBV12-5 combines with J gene TRBJ1-2, with 7 bases fitting TRBD1. The CDR3 nucleotides read TGTGCTAGTGGTTCAGGACAGGCGGGTGACTATGGCTACACCTTC. It specifies CASGSGQAGDYGYTF.